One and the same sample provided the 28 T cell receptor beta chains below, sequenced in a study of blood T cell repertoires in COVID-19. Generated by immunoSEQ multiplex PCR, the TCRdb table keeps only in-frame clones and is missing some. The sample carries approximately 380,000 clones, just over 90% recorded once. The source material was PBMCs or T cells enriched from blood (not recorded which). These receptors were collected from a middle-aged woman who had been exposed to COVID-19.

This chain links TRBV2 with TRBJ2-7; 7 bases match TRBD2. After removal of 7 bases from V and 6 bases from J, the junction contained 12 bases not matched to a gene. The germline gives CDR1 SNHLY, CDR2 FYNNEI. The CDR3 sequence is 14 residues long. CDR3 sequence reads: CASTLIIPGGEQYF. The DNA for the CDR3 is TGTGCCAGCACCTTGATCATTCCGGGGGGCGAGCAGTACTTC.

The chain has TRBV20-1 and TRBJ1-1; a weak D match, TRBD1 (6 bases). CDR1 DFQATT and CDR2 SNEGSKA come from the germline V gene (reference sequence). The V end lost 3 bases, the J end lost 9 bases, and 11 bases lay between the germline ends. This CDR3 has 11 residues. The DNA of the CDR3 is TGCAGTGCTAGGGACCAGGGGAAAGCTTTCTTT. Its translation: CSARDQGKAFF.

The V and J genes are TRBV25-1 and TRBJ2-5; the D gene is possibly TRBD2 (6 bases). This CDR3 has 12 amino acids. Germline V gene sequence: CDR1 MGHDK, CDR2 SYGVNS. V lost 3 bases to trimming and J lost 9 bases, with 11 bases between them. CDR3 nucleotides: TGTGCCAGCAGTGACCATCGCGGGGCCCAGTACTTC. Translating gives CASSDHRGAQYF.

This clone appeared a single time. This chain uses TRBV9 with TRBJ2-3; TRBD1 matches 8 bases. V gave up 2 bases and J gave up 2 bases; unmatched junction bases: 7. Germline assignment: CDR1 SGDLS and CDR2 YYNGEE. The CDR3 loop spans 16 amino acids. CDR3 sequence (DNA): TGTGCCAGCAGCGTCCGGGACAGGCTCATCACAGATACGCAGTATTTT. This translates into CASSVRDRLITDTQYF.

CDR3 sequence reads: CSVDRGAEAFF. The CDR3 coding sequence is TGCAGCGTTGACAGGGGCGCTGAAGCTTTCTTT. The chain couples TRBV29-1 to TRBJ1-1; possible D gene TRBD1, 6 bases. In germline, CDR1 is SQVTM, CDR2 ANQGSEA. This CDR3 has 11 residues. Trimming stripped 3 bases from V and 6 bases from J, with 8 bases between. The full variable domain, with the rest looked up from reference TRBV29-1 and TRBJ1-1, is SAVISQKPSRDICQRGTSLTIQCQVDSQVTMMFWYRQQPGQSLTLIATANQGSEATYESGFVIDKFPISRPNLTFSTLTVSNMSPEDSSIYLCSVDRGAEAFFGQGTRLTVV.

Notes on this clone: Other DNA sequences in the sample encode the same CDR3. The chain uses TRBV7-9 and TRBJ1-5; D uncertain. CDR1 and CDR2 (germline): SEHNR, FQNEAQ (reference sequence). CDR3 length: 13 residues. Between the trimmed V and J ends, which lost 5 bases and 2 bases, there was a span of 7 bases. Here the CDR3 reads CASSLSGNQPQHF. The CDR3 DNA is TGTGCCAGCAGCCTCAGTGGCAATCAGCCCCAGCATTTT.

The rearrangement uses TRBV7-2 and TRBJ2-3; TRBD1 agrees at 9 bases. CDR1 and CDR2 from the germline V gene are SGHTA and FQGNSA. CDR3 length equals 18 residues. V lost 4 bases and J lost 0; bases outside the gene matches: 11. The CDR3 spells CASSSGQGFFPSTDTQYF. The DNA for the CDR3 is TGTGCCAGCAGCTCGGGACAGGGTTTTTTTCCTAGCACAGATACGCAGTATTTT.

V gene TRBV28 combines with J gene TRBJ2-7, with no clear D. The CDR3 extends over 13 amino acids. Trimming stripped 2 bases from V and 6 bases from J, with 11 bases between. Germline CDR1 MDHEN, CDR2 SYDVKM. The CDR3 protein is CASSLSISVEQYF. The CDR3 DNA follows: TGTGCCAGCAGTTTAAGTATTTCGGTCGAGCAGTACTTC.

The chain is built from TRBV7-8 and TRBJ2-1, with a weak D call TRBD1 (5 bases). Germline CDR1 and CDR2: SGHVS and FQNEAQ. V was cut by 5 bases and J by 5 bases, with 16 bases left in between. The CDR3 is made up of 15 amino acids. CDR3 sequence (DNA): TGTGCCAGCAGCCCAAGGGGCGAGTCTAACAATGAGCAGTTCTTC. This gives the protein CASSPRGESNNEQFF.

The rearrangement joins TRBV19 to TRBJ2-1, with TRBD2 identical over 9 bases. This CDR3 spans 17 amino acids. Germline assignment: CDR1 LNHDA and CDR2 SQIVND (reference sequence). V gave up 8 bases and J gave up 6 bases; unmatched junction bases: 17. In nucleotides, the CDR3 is TGTGCCAGTCGAAAACAATTTAGCGGGGGAGGTCTCAATGAGCAGTTCTTC. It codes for CASRKQFSGGGLNEQFF. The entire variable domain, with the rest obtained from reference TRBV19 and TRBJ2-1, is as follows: DGGITQSPKYLFRKEGQNVTLSCEQNLNHDAMYWYRQDPGQGLRLIYYSQIVNDFQKGDIAEGYSVSREKKESFPLTVTSAQKNPTAFYLCASRKQFSGGGLNEQFFGPGTRLTVL.

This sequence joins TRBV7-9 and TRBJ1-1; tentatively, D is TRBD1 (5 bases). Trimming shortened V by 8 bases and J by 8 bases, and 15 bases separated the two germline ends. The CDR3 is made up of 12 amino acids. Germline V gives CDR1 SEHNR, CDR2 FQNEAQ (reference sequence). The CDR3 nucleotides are TGTGCCAGCCTCAGGGTACCTAACGAAGCTTTCTTT. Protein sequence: CASLRVPNEAFF.

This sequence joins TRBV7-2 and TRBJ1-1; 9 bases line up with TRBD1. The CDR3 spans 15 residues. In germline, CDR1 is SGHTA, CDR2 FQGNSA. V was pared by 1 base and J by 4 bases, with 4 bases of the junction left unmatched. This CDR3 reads CASSLEGQGLTEAFF. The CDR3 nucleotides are TGTGCCAGCAGCTTAGAAGGACAGGGGCTCACTGAAGCTTTCTTT.

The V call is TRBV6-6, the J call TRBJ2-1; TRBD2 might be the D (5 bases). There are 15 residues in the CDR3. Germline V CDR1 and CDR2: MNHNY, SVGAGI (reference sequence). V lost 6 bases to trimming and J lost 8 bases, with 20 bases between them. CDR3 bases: TGTGCCAGCAGATCCCGCCGAGGGTTTGGTGATGAGCAGTTCTTC. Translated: CASRSRRGFGDEQFF.

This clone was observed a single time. In nucleotides, the CDR3 is TGCGCCCCTAAACCCAATCTAGGCACTGAAGCTTTCTTT. Translating it yields CAPKPNLGTEAFF. This chain uses TRBV23-1 with TRBJ1-1; D ambiguous. TRBV23-1 falls under the ORF class, with uncertain function. The CDR3 length is 13 residues. V shed 11 bases and J shed 4 bases, with 17 bases lying between them.

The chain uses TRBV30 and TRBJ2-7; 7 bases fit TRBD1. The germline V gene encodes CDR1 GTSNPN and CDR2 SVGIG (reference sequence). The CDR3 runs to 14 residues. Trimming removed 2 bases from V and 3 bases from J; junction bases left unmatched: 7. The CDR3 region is CAWSSGGQSYEQYF. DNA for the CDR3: TGTGCCTGGAGTTCAGGGGGACAGAGCTACGAGCAGTACTTC.

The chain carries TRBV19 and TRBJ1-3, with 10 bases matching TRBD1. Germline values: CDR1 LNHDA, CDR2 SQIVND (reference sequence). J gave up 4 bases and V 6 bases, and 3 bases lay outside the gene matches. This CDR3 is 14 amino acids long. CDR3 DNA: TGTGCCAGTAGGGACAGGGGGACGGGAAACACCATATATTTT. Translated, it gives CASRDRGTGNTIYF.

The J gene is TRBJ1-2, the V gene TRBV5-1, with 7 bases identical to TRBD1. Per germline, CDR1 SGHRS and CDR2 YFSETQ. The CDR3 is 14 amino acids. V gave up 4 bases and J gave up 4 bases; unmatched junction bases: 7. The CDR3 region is CASSQGQKIYGYTF. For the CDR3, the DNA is TGCGCCAGCAGCCAGGGACAGAAAATCTATGGCTACACCTTC.

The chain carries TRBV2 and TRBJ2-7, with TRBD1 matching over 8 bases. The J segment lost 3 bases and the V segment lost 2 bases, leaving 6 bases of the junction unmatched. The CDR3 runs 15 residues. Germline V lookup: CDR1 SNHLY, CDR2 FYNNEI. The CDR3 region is CASSEQRTGSYEQYF. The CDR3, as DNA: TGTGCCAGCAGTGAACAGAGGACAGGGAGCTACGAGCAGTACTTC.

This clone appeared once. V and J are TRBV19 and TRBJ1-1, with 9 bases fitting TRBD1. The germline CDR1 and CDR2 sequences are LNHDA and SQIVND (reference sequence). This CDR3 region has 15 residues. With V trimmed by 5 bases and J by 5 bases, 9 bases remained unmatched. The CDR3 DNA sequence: TGTGCCAGTAGTCCTGCCGGGACAGGGATGACTGAAGCTTTCTTT. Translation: CASSPAGTGMTEAFF.

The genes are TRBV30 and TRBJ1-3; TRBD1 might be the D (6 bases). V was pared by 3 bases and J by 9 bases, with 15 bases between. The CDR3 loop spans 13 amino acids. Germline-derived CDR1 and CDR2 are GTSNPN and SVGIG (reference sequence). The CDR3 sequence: CAWSQGKKGTIYF. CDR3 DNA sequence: TGTGCCTGGAGCCAGGGGAAAAAGGGCACCATATATTTT.

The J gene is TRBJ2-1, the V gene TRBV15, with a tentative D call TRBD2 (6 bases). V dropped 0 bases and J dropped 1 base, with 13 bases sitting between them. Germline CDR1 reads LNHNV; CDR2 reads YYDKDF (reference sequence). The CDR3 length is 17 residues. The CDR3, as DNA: TGTGCCACCAGCAGAGACGGGCGGGACCCTTCCTACAATGAGCAGTTCTTC. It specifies CATSRDGRDPSYNEQFF. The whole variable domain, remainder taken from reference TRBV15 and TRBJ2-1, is DAMVIQNPRYQVTQFGKPVTLSCSQTLNHNVMYWYQQKSSQAPKLLFHYYDKDFNNEADTPDNFQSRRPNTSFCFLDIRSPGLGDTAMYLCATSRDGRDPSYNEQFFGPGTRLTVL.

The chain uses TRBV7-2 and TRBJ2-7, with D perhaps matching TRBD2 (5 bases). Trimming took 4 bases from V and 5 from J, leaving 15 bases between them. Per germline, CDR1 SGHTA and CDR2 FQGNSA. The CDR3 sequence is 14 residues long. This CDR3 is CASSSGPGIDEQYF. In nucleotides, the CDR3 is TGTGCCAGCAGCTCTGGACCGGGAATCGACGAGCAGTACTTC.

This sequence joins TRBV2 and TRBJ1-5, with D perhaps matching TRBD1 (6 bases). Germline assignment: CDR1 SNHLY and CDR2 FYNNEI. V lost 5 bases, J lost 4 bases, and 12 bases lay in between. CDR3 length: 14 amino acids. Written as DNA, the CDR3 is TGTGCCAGCAGTAAGGACAGTTTTAATCAGCCCCAGCATTTT. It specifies CASSKDSFNQPQHF.

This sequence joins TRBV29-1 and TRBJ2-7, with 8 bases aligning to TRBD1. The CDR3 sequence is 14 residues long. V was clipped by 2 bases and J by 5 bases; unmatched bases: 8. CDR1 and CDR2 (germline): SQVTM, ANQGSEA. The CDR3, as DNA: TGCAGCGTTGAAAGGGGGACAGGTCTCCACGAGCAGTACTTC. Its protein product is CSVERGTGLHEQYF.

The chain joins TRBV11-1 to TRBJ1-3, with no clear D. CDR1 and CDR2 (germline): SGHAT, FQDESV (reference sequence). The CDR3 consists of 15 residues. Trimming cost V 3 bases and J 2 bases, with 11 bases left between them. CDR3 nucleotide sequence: TGTGCCAGCAGCTTTTCGTTGTCGGCTGGAAACACCATATATTTT. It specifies CASSFSLSAGNTIYF.

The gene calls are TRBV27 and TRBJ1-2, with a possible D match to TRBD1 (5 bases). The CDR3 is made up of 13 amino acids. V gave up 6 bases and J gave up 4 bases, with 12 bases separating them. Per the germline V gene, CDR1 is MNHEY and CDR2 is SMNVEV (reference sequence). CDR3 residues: CASRGAGLYGYTF. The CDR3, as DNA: TGTGCCAGCAGGGGCGCGGGGCTCTATGGCTACACCTTC.

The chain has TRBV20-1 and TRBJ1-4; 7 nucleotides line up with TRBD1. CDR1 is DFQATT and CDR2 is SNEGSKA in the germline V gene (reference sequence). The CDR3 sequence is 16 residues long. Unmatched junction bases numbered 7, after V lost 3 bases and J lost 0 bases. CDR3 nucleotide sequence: TGCAGTGCTAGTTGGAACAGGGGAGCAACTAATGAAAAACTGTTTTTT. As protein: CSASWNRGATNEKLFF.

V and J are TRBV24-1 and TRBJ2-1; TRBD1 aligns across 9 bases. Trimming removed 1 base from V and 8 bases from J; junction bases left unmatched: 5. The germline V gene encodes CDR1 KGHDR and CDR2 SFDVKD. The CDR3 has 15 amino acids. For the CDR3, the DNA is TGTGCCACCAGTGATTTAGGGACAGGGATGGATGAGCAGTTCTTC. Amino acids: CATSDLGTGMDEQFF.